The 23 T cell receptor beta chains presented below share a single source sample, sequenced in a study of cytomegalovirus exposure and HLA in healthy donors. PCR primers comprised 60 Vbeta and 13 Jbeta primers. Here immunoSEQ multiplex PCR was the method, and the copy in TCRdb shows in-frame clones only, minus some. The data contain about 120,000 clones, around 80% of them singletons. Sequencing used PBMCs. The receptors originated from a man under 40 in good health and CMV-seronegative.

V and J are TRBV7-9 and TRBJ2-5; TRBD2 matches 11 bases. The CDR3 is 16 amino acids. Germline trimming cut 1 base from V and 5 bases from J; bases unmatched to any gene: 6. The germline V gene has CDR1 SEHNR and CDR2 FQNEAQ (reference sequence). The CDR3 DNA is TGTGCCAGCAGCTTAGGACTAGCGGGGTCTTCCGAGACCCAGTACTTC. The encoded protein is CASSLGLAGSSETQYF. The whole variable domain, filled in from reference TRBV7-9 and TRBJ2-5, reads DTGVSQNPRHKITKRGQNVTFRCDPISEHNRLYWYRQTLGQGPEFLTYFQNEAQLEKSRLLSDRFSAERPKGSFSTLEIQRTEQGDSAMYLCASSLGLAGSSETQYFGPGTRLLVL.

The V gene is TRBV29-1, the J gene TRBJ1-1; D gene uncertain. Per the germline V gene, CDR1 is SQVTM and CDR2 is ANQGSEA. V was clipped by 0 bases and J by 0 bases, with 5 bases between them. CDR3 length equals 13 residues. CDR3 sequence reads: CSVEDIMNTEAFF. CDR3 DNA sequence: TGCAGCGTTGAAGATATAATGAACACTGAAGCTTTCTTT.

CDR3 protein: CAWTKSDTEAFF. CDR3 in DNA: TGTGCCTGGACCAAGTCAGACACTGAAGCTTTCTTT. V is TRBV30 and J is TRBJ1-1; D is unresolved. V gave up 4 bases and J gave up 3 bases, with 9 bases separating them. The V gene's germline CDR1 is GTSNPN and CDR2 SVGIG (reference sequence). The CDR3 totals 12 residues.

V gene TRBV29-1 combines with J gene TRBJ1-2, with D unresolved. Germline CDR1 reads SQVTM; CDR2 reads ANQGSEA. This CDR3 comprises 12 residues. Trimming shortened V by 0 bases and J by 1 base, and 3 bases separated the two germline ends. CDR3 amino acids: CSVEDSNYGYTF. In DNA, the CDR3 is TGCAGCGTTGAAGACAGTAACTATGGCTACACCTTC.

The gene calls are TRBV9 and TRBJ2-3; 9 positions agree with TRBD1. Germline assignment: CDR1 SGDLS and CDR2 YYNGEE. This CDR3 contains 16 residues. V lost 3 bases and J lost 2; bases outside the gene matches: 7. CDR3 sequence: CASSAGQGGITDTQYF. The CDR3, as DNA: TGTGCCAGCAGCGCGGGACAGGGAGGGATCACAGATACGCAGTATTTT.

Of note for this clone: Its ends do not fully match the called genes, so a read error is possible. The V and J genes are TRBV4-1 and TRBJ2-1, with 10 positions matching TRBD2. CDR1 and CDR2 from the germline V gene are MGHRA and YSYEKL. The CDR3 is 17 residues long. CDR3 loop: CASGQEASGGSYNEQFF. The CDR3 DNA is TGCGCCAGCGGCCAAGAGGCTAGCGGGGGCTCCTACAATGAGCAGTTCTTC.

The V call is TRBV5-1, the J call TRBJ2-7; 9 nucleotides line up with TRBD2. CDR3 size: 23 residues. In germline, CDR1 is SGHRS, CDR2 YFSETQ. The V and J ends lost 4 bases and 4 bases, in that order; junction bases with no gene match: 33. In nucleotides, the CDR3 is TGCGCCAGCAGCCGACTTGAGCCGTTGGGTTTGTGGGGTAGCGGGAGTGACATGTACGAGCAGTACTTC. It is translated as CASSRLEPLGLWGSGSDMYEQYF.

The CDR3 is CASSLQEITNYGYTF. The CDR3 DNA reads TGTGCCAGTAGTCTACAGGAGATCACAAACTATGGCTACACCTTC. The gene calls are TRBV19 and TRBJ1-2; tentative D call: TRBD1 (5 bases). The V end lost 5 bases, the J end lost 2 bases, and 15 bases lay between the germline ends. The germline gives CDR1 LNHDA, CDR2 SQIVND (reference sequence). This CDR3 has 15 residues.

V and J are TRBV27 and TRBJ1-2; tentatively, D is TRBD1 (6 bases). V lost 5 bases and J lost 5, with 15 bases in between. Germline assignment: CDR1 MNHEY and CDR2 SMNVEV (reference sequence). The CDR3 is 14 amino acids. The CDR3 spells CASSPGQSRYGYTF. In nucleotides, the CDR3 is TGTGCCAGCAGTCCCGGACAGAGTCGATATGGCTACACCTTC.

CDR3 protein: CASSQGVLRGEQYF. The CDR3 DNA sequence: TGCGCCAGCAGCCAAGGTGTCCTCCGGGGCGAGCAGTACTTC. This chain uses TRBV4-3 with TRBJ2-7; TRBD2 might be the D (5 bases). The germline V gene has CDR1 LGHNA and CDR2 YSLEER. The CDR3 length is 14 residues. Trimming left V 1 base short and J 6 bases short, with 13 bases between.

As concerns this clone: An end of the junction differs from the germline gene, which may be a read error. This chain links TRBV6-6 with TRBJ1-1, with 8 positions matching TRBD1. The CDR3 extends over 14 amino acids. CDR1 is MNHNY, CDR2 SVGAGI, per germline (reference sequence). The CDR3 loop is CASSPRDRWTEDFF. The DNA of the CDR3 is TGTGCCAGCAGCCCTCGGGACAGGTGGACTGAAGATTTCTTT.

The V and J genes are TRBV9 and TRBJ1-4, with 8 bases lining up with TRBD1. The ends lost 4 bases at V and 8 bases at J; junction bases unmatched: 7. The CDR3 sequence is 14 residues long. Germline CDR1 reads SGDLS; CDR2 reads YYNGEE. The CDR3 region has the DNA TGTGCCAGCAGCACTGGACAGGGCGGAGAAAAACTGTTTTTT. Encoded protein: CASSTGQGGEKLFF.

By sample fraction, this clone is medium-sized. The V and J genes are TRBV9 and TRBJ2-3; TRBD2 is a possible D gene (7 bases). V lost 0 bases and J lost 0, with 11 bases in between. CDR3 length: 16 amino acids. CDR1 is SGDLS and CDR2 is YYNGEE in the germline V gene. The CDR3 nucleotides read TGTGCCAGCAGCGTAGCGCGGGGGCATAGCACAGATACGCAGTATTTT. Protein sequence: CASSVARGHSTDTQYF.

This chain uses TRBV10-3 with TRBJ1-5; D remains ambiguous. Trimming removed 10 bases at V and 3 bases at J, with 13 bases between. CDR1 is ENHRY and CDR2 is SYGVKD in the germline V gene. This CDR3 is built from 13 residues. The CDR3 is CATSPRTNQPQHF. In DNA, the CDR3 is TGTGCCACCTCGCCGCGAACCAATCAGCCCCAGCATTTT.

The V call is TRBV6-1, the J call TRBJ2-5, with D possibly being TRBD1 (6 bases). V lost 7 bases and J lost 1, with 13 bases in between. The CDR3 extends over 14 amino acids. Germline assignment: CDR1 MNHNS and CDR2 SASEGT. The CDR3 spells CASIPGHLQETQYF. CDR3 sequence (DNA): TGTGCCAGCATACCGGGACACCTCCAAGAGACCCAGTACTTC.

This clone was picked up one time. J is TRBJ1-1 and V is TRBV7-9; tentatively, D is TRBD1 (5 bases). Germline values: CDR1 SEHNR, CDR2 FQNEAQ (reference sequence). This CDR3 spans 16 amino acids. The V gene lost 5 bases and the J gene lost 4 bases, with 20 bases spanning the gap. The CDR3 coding sequence is TGTGCCAGCAGCCCGGGGGGGTGGATAGAAACCACTGAAGCTTTCTTT. It specifies CASSPGGWIETTEAFF.

The rearrangement uses TRBV9 and TRBJ1-3; D remains unclear. The V gene lost 2 bases and the J gene lost 4 bases, with 10 bases spanning the gap. Germline V gene lookup returns CDR1 SGDLS and CDR2 YYNGEE. The CDR3 extends over 14 amino acids. CDR3 nucleotides: TGTGCCAGCAGCGTCCCGGGGTGGGGAAACACCATATATTTT. Amino acids: CASSVPGWGNTIYF. Supplemented by reference TRBV9 and TRBJ1-3, the full variable domain reads DSGVTQTPKHLITATGQRVTLRCSPRSGDLSVYWYQQSLDQGLQFLIQYYNGEERAKGNILERFSAQQFPDLHSELNLSSLELGDSALYFCASSVPGWGNTIYFGEGSWLTVV.

This clone was counted a single time. V is TRBV6-6 and J is TRBJ1-1; a possible D gene is TRBD1 (5 bases). The V and J ends lost 4 bases and 5 bases respectively, with 14 bases between them. The CDR3 length is 14 residues. Germline V gene lookup returns CDR1 MNHNY and CDR2 SVGAGI (reference sequence). The CDR3 bases are TGTGCCAGCAGTTCTACTACAGGTTGGACTGAAGCTTTCTTT. Translating gives CASSSTTGWTEAFF.

The CDR3 protein is CAFSTRGGEQFF. In DNA form, the CDR3 reads TGTGCCTTTTCAACCCGGGGAGGTGAGCAGTTCTTC. The chain employs TRBV10-3 and TRBJ2-1; D might be TRBD2 (6 bases). Germline V gene sequence: CDR1 ENHRY, CDR2 SYGVKD. There are 12 residues in the CDR3. V lost 11 bases and J 9 bases, leaving 17 bases between the germline ends.

The genes are TRBV30 and TRBJ1-5; D gene uncertain. The CDR3 is 13 residues long. Trimming removed 0 bases at V and 1 base at J, with 4 bases between. Germline CDR1 is GTSNPN and CDR2 is SVGIG (reference sequence). CDR3 protein: CAWSVGSNQPQHF. The CDR3 bases are TGTGCCTGGAGTGTGGGCAGCAATCAGCCCCAGCATTTT. The full variable domain, rest sourced from reference TRBV30 and TRBJ1-5, is SQTIHQWPATLVQPVGSPLSLECTVEGTSNPNLYWYRQAAGRGLQLLFYSVGIGQISSEVPQNLSASRPQDRQFILSSKKLLLSDSGFYLCAWSVGSNQPQHFGDGTRLSIL.

This chain joins TRBV28 and TRBJ1-1; D is undetermined. Trimming removed 2 bases at V and 1 base at J, with 5 bases between. This CDR3 region has 13 residues. CDR1 and CDR2 from the germline V gene are MDHEN and SYDVKM. The chain's CDR3 is CASSLQENTEAFF. CDR3 sequence (DNA): TGTGCCAGCAGTTTACAGGAGAACACTGAAGCTTTCTTT.

This chain links TRBV19 with TRBJ2-7, with a possible D match to TRBD1 (6 bases). The V gene's germline CDR1 is LNHDA and CDR2 SQIVND (reference sequence). V was cut by 5 bases and J by 2 bases, with 13 bases left in between. This CDR3 contains 14 residues. The chain's CDR3 is CASSLLDRPYEQYF. CDR3 nucleotides: TGTGCCAGTAGTTTATTAGACAGGCCCTACGAGCAGTACTTC.

This clone occurred a few times. The chain combines TRBV27 with TRBJ1-2, with D maybe TRBD1 (5 bases). Germline V lookup: CDR1 MNHEY, CDR2 SMNVEV (reference sequence). Trimming shortened V by 3 bases and J by 9 bases, and 17 bases separated the two germline ends. The CDR3 has 14 amino acids. The CDR3, as DNA: TGTGCCAGCAGTTTTGGATGGCAGGGAGGTAGCTACACCTTC. Protein: CASSFGWQGGSYTF.